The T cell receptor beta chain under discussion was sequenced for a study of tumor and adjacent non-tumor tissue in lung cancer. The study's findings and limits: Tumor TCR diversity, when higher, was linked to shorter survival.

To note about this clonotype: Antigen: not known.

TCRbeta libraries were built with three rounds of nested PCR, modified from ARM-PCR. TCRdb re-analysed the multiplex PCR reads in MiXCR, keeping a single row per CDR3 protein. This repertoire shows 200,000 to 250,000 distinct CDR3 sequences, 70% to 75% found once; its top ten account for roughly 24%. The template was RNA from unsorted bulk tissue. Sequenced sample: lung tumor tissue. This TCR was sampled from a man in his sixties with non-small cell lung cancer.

The CDR3 sequence: CASGQAVDAYEQYF. In nucleotides, the CDR3 is TGTGCTAGCGGACAGGCAGTGGACGCTTACGAGCAGTACTTC. V is TRBV11-3 and J is TRBJ2-7; D is possibly TRBD1 (7 bases). The CDR3 is 14 residues long. Germline V gene sequence: CDR1 SGHNT, CDR2 YENEEA.